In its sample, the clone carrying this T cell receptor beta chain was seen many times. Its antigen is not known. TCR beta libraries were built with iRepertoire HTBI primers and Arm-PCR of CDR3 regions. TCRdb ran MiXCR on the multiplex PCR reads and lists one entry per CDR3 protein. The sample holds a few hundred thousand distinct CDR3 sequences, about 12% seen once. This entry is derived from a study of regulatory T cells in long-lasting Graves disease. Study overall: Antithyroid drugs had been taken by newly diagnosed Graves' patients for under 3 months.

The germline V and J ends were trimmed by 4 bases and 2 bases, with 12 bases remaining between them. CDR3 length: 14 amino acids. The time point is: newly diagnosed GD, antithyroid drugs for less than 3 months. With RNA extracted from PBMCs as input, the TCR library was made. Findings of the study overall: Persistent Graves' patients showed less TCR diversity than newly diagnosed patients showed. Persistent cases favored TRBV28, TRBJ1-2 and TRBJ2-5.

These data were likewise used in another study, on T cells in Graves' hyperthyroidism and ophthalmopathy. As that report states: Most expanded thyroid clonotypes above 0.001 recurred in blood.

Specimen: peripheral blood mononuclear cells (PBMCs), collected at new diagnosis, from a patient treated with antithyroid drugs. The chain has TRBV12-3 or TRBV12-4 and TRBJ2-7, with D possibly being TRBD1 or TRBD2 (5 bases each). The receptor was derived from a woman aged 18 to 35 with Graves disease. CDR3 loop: CASSWDGSPYEQYF. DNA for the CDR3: TGTGCCAGCAGTTGGGACGGTAGCCCCTACGAGCAGTACTTC.